This T cell receptor beta chain was identified during a study of B cell selection in AIRE deficiency. Sorting defined conventional CD4 T cells as CD4+CD127+. TCRdb keeps only in-frame clones here, not all; method: immunoSEQ multiplex PCR. The sample lists fewer than 30,000 clones, approximately 96% occurring once. Worth noting for this clone: No antigen is known for it.

V dropped 4 bases and J dropped 4 bases, with 11 bases sitting between them. Germline V gene sequence: CDR1 SGHTA, CDR2 FQGNSA. The CDR3 is made up of 15 amino acids. Findings and caveats of the study: Tconv and Treg cells from AIRE-deficient patients resembled healthy donors in TCRBV usage, CDR3 length and diversity.

The clonotype comes from a human donor in good health. V and J are TRBV7-2 and TRBJ2-6; D might be TRBD1 (5 bases). Material for sequencing was CD4+CD127+ conventional T cells sorted from PBMCs. For the CDR3, the DNA is TGTGCCAGCAGCTCCCCGGACATCGGGGCCAACGTCCTGACTTTC. Its protein is CASSSPDIGANVLTF.